These 10 T cell receptor beta chains came from one sample sequenced in a study of T cell repertoires in cytomegalovirus infection. No cognate antigen is known for these TCRs. One entry per CDR3 protein, called by TCRdb with MiXCR from the reads. The table lists hundreds of thousands of distinct CDR3 sequences, 30% to 35% of them singletons. The sample consisted of cultured PBMCs, taken from culture after CMV antigen stimulation. These TCRs come from a human donor in good health (CMV status not recorded). Some clones in this sample may be carry-over from other donors' samples.

Only one count was recorded for this clonotype. This chain links TRBV12-3 or TRBV12-4 with TRBJ1-1; D remains ambiguous. The V end lost 5 bases, the J end lost 6 bases, and 10 bases lay between the germline ends. The CDR3 sequence is 12 residues long. CDR3 sequence: CASSPDGSEAFF. CDR3 DNA: TGTGCCAGCAGTCCTGACGGGTCTGAAGCTTTCTTT.

The chain is built from TRBV4-1 and TRBJ2-1; possibly TRBD2 for D (5 bases). This CDR3 comprises 15 residues. The V end was cut by 5 bases, the J end by 3 bases, with 14 bases between. Germline loops: CDR1 MGHRA, CDR2 YSYEKL. In DNA form, the CDR3 reads TGCGCCAGCAGCAGGGAGCGGTCGATCTACAATGAGCAGTTCTTC. Protein product: CASSRERSIYNEQFF.

The rearrangement joins TRBV6-5 to TRBJ1-1, with D uncertain. The CDR3 is 15 amino acids. V was pared by 2 bases and J by 0 bases, with 10 bases between. In germline, CDR1 is MNHEY, CDR2 SVGAGI. CDR3 in amino acids: CASSYADGLNTEAFF. The CDR3 coding sequence is TGTGCCAGCAGTTACGCAGACGGTTTGAACACTGAAGCTTTCTTT.

This clonotype was found a few times. The V call is TRBV12-3 or TRBV12-4, the J call TRBJ2-7, with 7 bases that match TRBD1. Losses at the gene ends were 5 bases for V and 0 bases for J; bases not matched to a gene: 7. This CDR3 region has 15 residues. The DNA of the CDR3 is TGTGCCAGCAGTCCTACTCACAGGGGCTCCTACGAGCAGTACTTC. Translation: CASSPTHRGSYEQYF.

CDR3 region: CASSFRGQNTGELFF. The CDR3 DNA follows: TGTGCCAGCAGCTTCAGGGGACAGAACACCGGGGAGCTGTTTTTT. The chain is built from TRBV7-2 and TRBJ2-2; tentative D call: TRBD1 (6 bases). This CDR3 comprises 15 residues. Per the germline V gene, CDR1 is SGHTA and CDR2 is FQGNSA. V shed 3 bases and J shed 1 base, with 9 bases lying between them.

The V and J genes are TRBV19 and TRBJ2-3, with 10 nucleotides matching TRBD1. V was pared by 6 bases and J by 4 bases, with 4 bases of the junction left unmatched. The CDR3 runs 14 residues. Germline values: CDR1 LNHDA, CDR2 SQIVND (reference sequence). CDR3 DNA sequence: TGTGCCAGTAGCCACGGGACAGGGGCAGATACGCAGTATTTT. The encoded protein is CASSHGTGADTQYF.

The rearrangement uses TRBV5-1 and TRBJ1-1; D remains unclear. CDR3 length: 13 amino acids. Between the trimmed V and J ends, which lost 3 bases and 3 bases, there was a span of 9 bases. Germline-derived CDR1 and CDR2 are SGHRS and YFSETQ. Written as DNA, the CDR3 is TGCGCCAGCAGCTGGTCCCTCGACACTGAAGCTTTCTTT. It is translated as CASSWSLDTEAFF.

This clonotype came up once. The V call is TRBV12-3 or TRBV12-4, the J call TRBJ1-5; D is ambiguous. The CDR3 loop spans 14 amino acids. The ends were cut back, 7 bases at V and 0 bases at J, with 10 bases in the middle. Here the CDR3 reads CASTLGHSNQPQHF. CDR3 nucleotide sequence: TGTGCCAGCACTCTGGGCCATAGCAATCAGCCCCAGCATTTT.

This clonotype was picked up a small number of times. The chain has TRBV4-3 and TRBJ2-4, with D possibly being TRBD2 (5 bases). This CDR3 spans 17 amino acids. Germline V gives CDR1 LGHNA, CDR2 YSLEER. V was cut by 5 bases and J by 1 base, with 18 bases left in between. DNA of the CDR3: TGCGCCAGCAGCAACGGCCCCGGGGAGTTGGCCAAAAACATTCAGTACTTC. Amino acids: CASSNGPGELAKNIQYF.

The chain has TRBV2 and TRBJ1-2; 7 positions match TRBD1. CDR1 and CDR2 (germline): SNHLY, FYNNEI. The CDR3 has 13 residues. V gave up 10 bases and J gave up 5 bases; unmatched junction bases: 10. The CDR3 region is CATLGTVKYGYTF. CDR3 DNA: TGTGCCACCCTAGGGACAGTAAAATATGGCTACACCTTC.